The 25 T cell receptor beta chains reported below all come from one sample, sequenced in a study of OX40 agonist ivuxolimab in advanced cancers. The method was immunoSEQ multiplex PCR; TCRdb's version includes in-frame clones alone and lacks a portion of them. The table shows tens of thousands of clones, with around nine tenths occurring only once. The specimen was CD4+ or CD8+ T cells sorted from blood, collected in a trial of the OX40 agonist ivuxolimab. Source of these receptors: an adult with an advanced solid tumor such as melanoma, head and neck, liver or kidney cancer.

The chain links TRBV5-6 to TRBJ2-5; TRBD2 matches at 7 bases. J was trimmed by 7 bases and V by 2 bases; bases with no gene match: 5. Germline loops: CDR1 SGHDT, CDR2 YYEEEE. CDR3 length: 13 residues. The CDR3 reads CASSFGLGATQYF. CDR3 coding DNA: TGTGCCAGCAGCTTTGGACTAGGCGCGACCCAGTACTTC.

Only one count was recorded for this clone. The rearrangement links TRBV2 to TRBJ2-3; D is unresolved. The V end was cut by 6 bases, the J end by 2 bases, with 15 bases between. The CDR3 covers 15 residues. From germline, CDR1 is SNHLY and CDR2 FYNNEI. The CDR3 DNA reads TGTGCCAGCAGCGTAGATCCGCGGCCCACAGATACGCAGTATTTT. It yields the protein CASSVDPRPTDTQYF.

The chain combines TRBV4-3 with TRBJ2-5; 9 bases are a match to TRBD1. Germline V gene sequence: CDR1 LGHNA, CDR2 YSLEER. Losses at the gene ends were 4 bases for V and 7 bases for J; bases not matched to a gene: 4. The CDR3 spans 13 residues. The CDR3 coding sequence is TGCGCCAGCAGCCTGGACAGGGGTGGGACCCAGTACTTC. This translates into CASSLDRGGTQYF.

J is TRBJ2-5 and V is TRBV15; D is possibly TRBD2 (5 bases). V lost 5 bases and J 5 bases, leaving 9 bases between the germline ends. This CDR3 comprises 12 residues. Germline CDR1 and CDR2: LNHNV and YYDKDF (reference sequence). The CDR3 spells CATSPRGETQYF. The CDR3 nucleotides read TGTGCCACCAGCCCGAGAGGGGAGACCCAGTACTTC.

The chain uses TRBV30 and TRBJ2-1; D is unresolved. Looked up from germline, CDR1 is GTSNPN and CDR2 is SVGIG (reference sequence). Trimming took off 0 bases at V and 3 bases at J, with 6 bases between the two ends. The CDR3 spans 13 residues. The chain's CDR3 is CAWSVRNYNEQFF. The CDR3 coding sequence is TGTGCCTGGAGTGTACGCAACTACAATGAGCAGTTCTTC.

This chain uses TRBV5-1 with TRBJ2-7; 9 bases match TRBD1. Unmatched junction bases numbered 9, after V lost 9 bases and J lost 5 bases. The CDR3 runs 13 residues. CDR1 is SGHRS and CDR2 is YFSETQ in the germline V gene. For the CDR3, the DNA is TGCGCCACCGCGGGACAGGGAGGGCACGAGCAGTACTTC. It translates to CATAGQGGHEQYF.

This chain links TRBV6-6 with TRBJ1-6, with D possibly being TRBD1 (6 bases). The ends were cut back, 0 bases at V and 6 bases at J, with 9 bases in the middle. The germline CDR1 and CDR2 sequences are MNHNY and SVGAGI (reference sequence). The CDR3 has 15 residues. Written as DNA, the CDR3 is TGTGCCAGCAGTTACTCGCCAGGGGCTAATTCACCCCTCCACTTT. Protein sequence: CASSYSPGANSPLHF.

The V and J genes are TRBV19 and TRBJ1-1, with 8 positions matching TRBD1. Germline assignment: CDR1 LNHDA and CDR2 SQIVND (reference sequence). The trim removed 5 bases at V and 6 bases at J, leaving 5 bases unmatched. This CDR3 comprises 13 residues. In DNA, the CDR3 is TGTGCCAGTAGTGGCCAGGGGGCAGCTGAAGCTTTCTTT. It translates to CASSGQGAAEAFF.

This chain connects TRBV7-9 to TRBJ2-2; possible D gene TRBD1, 6 bases. CDR1 and CDR2 from the germline V gene are SEHNR and FQNEAQ (reference sequence). The CDR3 has 16 residues. Deletions cut 11 bases from V and 0 bases from J, with 19 bases between. CDR3 nucleotide sequence: TGTGCCGGGACCACTTGGACAGCCCCGAACACCGGGGAGCTGTTTTTT. Translation: CAGTTWTAPNTGELFF. The complete variable domain, with remaining parts taken from reference TRBV7-9 and TRBJ2-2, reads DTGVSQNPRHKITKRGQNVTFRCDPISEHNRLYWYRQTLGQGPEFLTYFQNEAQLEKSRLLSDRFSAERPKGSFSTLEIQRTEQGDSAMYLCAGTTWTAPNTGELFFGEGSRLTVL.

V and J are TRBV5-6 and TRBJ2-3; D is unclear. Germline V CDR1 and CDR2: SGHDT, YYEEEE. Trimming pared 2 bases from V and 4 bases from J, leaving 14 bases between. This CDR3 has 15 amino acids. CDR3 in DNA: TGTGCCAGCAGCTTACCCCCTTCGGCGGCAGATACGCAGTATTTT. Its protein product is CASSLPPSAADTQYF.

This chain connects TRBV5-1 to TRBJ2-5; D is perhaps TRBD1 (6 bases). The V end lost 3 bases, the J end lost 2 bases, and 11 bases lay between the germline ends. This CDR3 region has 14 residues. Per the germline V gene, CDR1 is SGHRS and CDR2 is YFSETQ. This chain's CDR3 is CASSSGTPQETQYF. Here the CDR3 DNA reads TGCGCCAGCAGCTCTGGGACACCTCAAGAGACCCAGTACTTC. Filled out from reference TRBV5-1 and TRBJ2-5, the complete variable domain reads KAGVTQTPRYLIKTRGQQVTLSCSPISGHRSVSWYQQTPGQGLQFLFEYFSETQRNKGNFPGRFSGRQFSNSRSEMNVSTLELGDSALYLCASSSGTPQETQYFGPGTRLLVL.

The rearrangement links TRBV29-1 to TRBJ1-4; D gene ambiguous. Germline values: CDR1 SQVTM, CDR2 ANQGSEA. V dropped 2 bases and J dropped 2 bases, with 9 bases sitting between them. The CDR3 runs 14 residues. This CDR3 is CSVESGRTNEKLFF. The CDR3 DNA follows: TGCAGCGTTGAAAGCGGGCGGACTAATGAAAAACTGTTTTTT.

The chain carries TRBV4-1 and TRBJ1-3; D is unclear. This CDR3 comprises 16 residues. V lost 4 bases, J lost 1 base, and 14 bases lay in between. CDR1 and CDR2 (germline): MGHRA, YSYEKL. The CDR3 protein is CASSPLQSFSGNTIYF. The CDR3 DNA sequence: TGCGCCAGCAGCCCACTACAGTCATTTTCTGGAAACACCATATATTTT.

The chain joins TRBV28 to TRBJ2-7, with D tentatively TRBD1 or TRBD2 (5 bases each). From germline, CDR1 is MDHEN and CDR2 SYDVKM. The CDR3 is 13 amino acids. The V gene lost 2 bases and the J gene lost 5 bases, with 10 bases spanning the gap. The CDR3 here is CASSLGGWDEQYV. The CDR3 DNA follows: TGTGCCAGCAGTTTAGGGGGATGGGACGAGCAGTACGTC.

The rearrangement uses TRBV2 and TRBJ1-1; weak D call: TRBD1 (5 bases). Trimming shortened V by 2 bases and J by 2 bases, and 9 bases separated the two germline ends. CDR3 length: 14 amino acids. Germline CDR1 SNHLY, CDR2 FYNNEI. The CDR3 region is CASSETGGNTEAFF. The CDR3 nucleotides read TGTGCCAGCAGTGAAACGGGGGGAAACACTGAAGCTTTCTTT.

This clone was seen just once. V gene TRBV5-4 combines with J gene TRBJ2-3; 8 bases line up with TRBD1. V lost 7 bases and J lost 7; bases outside the gene matches: 17. The CDR3 runs 16 residues. Germline values: CDR1 SGHNT, CDR2 YYREEE (reference sequence). The CDR3 bases are TGTGCCAGCGGAAACGGACAGGGTGTGTGGGGGAATACGCAGTATTTT. The encoded protein is CASGNGQGVWGNTQYF. The whole variable domain, remainder taken from reference TRBV5-4 and TRBJ2-3, is ETGVTQSPTHLIKTRGQQVTLRCSSQSGHNTVSWYQQALGQGPQFIFQYYREEENGRGNFPPRFSGLQFPNYSSELNVNALELDDSALYLCASGNGQGVWGNTQYFGPGTRLTVL.

The gene calls are TRBV4-3 and TRBJ2-1; D is ambiguous. V was pared by 0 bases and J by 15 bases, with 15 bases between. The CDR3 extends over 13 amino acids. Per the germline V gene, CDR1 is LGHNA and CDR2 is YSLEER. The DNA for the CDR3 is TGCGCCAGCAGCCAAGAACTTGAAGCCTGGCGGTTCTTC. This codes for CASSQELEAWRFF.

This clone appeared once. V usage is TRBV5-1 and J usage is TRBJ2-2, with D perhaps given as TRBD1 or TRBD2 (6 bases each). Germline V lookup: CDR1 SGHRS, CDR2 YFSETQ. V lost 0 bases to trimming and J lost 7 bases, with 13 bases between them. CDR3 length: 15 amino acids. CDR3 region: CASSLASGAVGELFF. The CDR3, as DNA: TGCGCCAGCAGCTTGGCTTCGGGGGCTGTCGGGGAGCTGTTTTTT.

This clone was counted only a few times. The J gene is TRBJ1-1, the V gene TRBV29-1, with a tentative D call TRBD1 (5 bases). The CDR3 sequence is 14 residues long. V was trimmed by 5 bases and J by 1 base, leaving 14 bases between them. Germline values: CDR1 SQVTM, CDR2 ANQGSEA. CDR3 sequence reads: CSVQRSGRNTEAFF. CDR3 bases: TGCAGCGTTCAGAGGTCAGGGAGGAACACTGAAGCTTTCTTT.

The rearrangement uses TRBV18 and TRBJ1-3; D remains unclear. V was trimmed by 1 base and J by 0 bases, leaving 7 bases between them. This CDR3 has 15 residues. CDR1 is KGHSH and CDR2 is LQKENI in the germline V gene. The CDR3 DNA reads as TGTGCCAGCTCACCACAGGGCGTCTCTGGAAACACCATATATTTT. Amino acids: CASSPQGVSGNTIYF.

J is TRBJ1-3 and V is TRBV4-2; D unclear. There are 15 residues in the CDR3. Germline V gene data show CDR1 as LGHNA and CDR2 as YNFKEQ. Trimming removed 3 bases at V and 0 bases at J, with 9 bases between. In nucleotides, the CDR3 is TGTGCCAGCAGCCATAATCCAAGCTCTGGAAACACCATATATTTT. Protein product: CASSHNPSSGNTIYF.

This sequence joins TRBV28 and TRBJ1-1; D call uncertain. CDR1 is MDHEN and CDR2 is SYDVKM in the germline V gene. The CDR3 sequence is 11 residues long. V lost 8 bases to trimming and J lost 4 bases, with 8 bases between them. The CDR3 here is CASGGITEAFF. The DNA for the CDR3 is TGTGCCAGCGGTGGGATCACTGAAGCTTTCTTT.

The chain joins TRBV5-5 to TRBJ2-7, with D hard to call. Germline assignment: CDR1 SGHKS and CDR2 YYEKEE (reference sequence). CDR3 length: 15 amino acids. V shed 4 bases and J shed 4 bases, with 18 bases lying between them. In nucleotides, the CDR3 is TGTGCCAGCAGCGAGGACGGTTCCCGGGTATACGAGCAGTACGTC. It specifies CASSEDGSRVYEQYV.

This chain uses TRBV5-1 with TRBJ2-3; D not certain. Per the germline V gene, CDR1 is SGHRS and CDR2 is YFSETQ. V was shortened by 3 bases and J by 4 bases, with 12 bases between the two germline ends. The CDR3 runs 14 residues. The CDR3 DNA reads as TGCGCCAGCAGCTCTTGGGTATCAGCAGATACGCAGTATTTT. It yields the protein CASSSWVSADTQYF.

The rearrangement joins TRBV25-1 to TRBJ1-2; maybe TRBD1 (6 bases). The germline V gene encodes CDR1 MGHDK and CDR2 SYGVNS. The CDR3 sequence is 16 residues long. With 3 bases removed from V and 4 bases from J, the gap between germline ends came to 18 bases. CDR3 amino acids: CASSDVQGNNRYGYTF. CDR3 coding DNA: TGTGCCAGCAGTGACGTACAGGGTAATAATCGCTATGGCTACACCTTC.